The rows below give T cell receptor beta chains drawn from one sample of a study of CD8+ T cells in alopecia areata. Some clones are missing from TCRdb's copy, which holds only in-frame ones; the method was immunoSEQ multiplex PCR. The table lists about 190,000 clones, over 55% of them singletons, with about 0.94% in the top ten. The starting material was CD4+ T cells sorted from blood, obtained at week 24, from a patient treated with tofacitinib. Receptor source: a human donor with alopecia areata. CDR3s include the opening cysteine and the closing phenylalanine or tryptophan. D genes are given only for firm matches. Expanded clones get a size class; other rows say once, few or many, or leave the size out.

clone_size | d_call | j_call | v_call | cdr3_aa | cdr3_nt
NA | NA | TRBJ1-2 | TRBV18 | CASSPKSGEGGYTF | TGTGCCAGCTCACCGAAGAGCGGAGAGGGTGGCTACACCTTC
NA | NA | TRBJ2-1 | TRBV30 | CAWSPGTMGDEQFF | TGTGCCTGGAGCCCCGGGACGATGGGCGATGAGCAGTTCTTC
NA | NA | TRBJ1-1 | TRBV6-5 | CASSFVAGEAFF | TGTGCCAGCAGTTTCGTAGCTGGTGAAGCTTTCTTT
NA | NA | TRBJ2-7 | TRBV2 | CASRGGGYEQYF | TGTGCCAGCCGCGGCGGTGGCTACGAGCAGTACTTC
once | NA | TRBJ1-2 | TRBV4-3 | CASSQEAKWGYGYTF | TGCGCCAGCAGCCAAGAGGCAAAGTGGGGCTATGGCTACACCTTC
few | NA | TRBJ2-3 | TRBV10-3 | CAISGLGSTDTQYF | TGTGCCATCAGTGGACTTGGGAGCACAGATACGCAGTATTTT
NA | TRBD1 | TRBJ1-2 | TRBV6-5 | CAISDRGEGYTF | TGTGCCATCAGTGACAGGGGGGAAGGCTACACCTTC
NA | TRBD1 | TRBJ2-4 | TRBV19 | CASSPRNTGTGNIQYF | TGTGCCAGTAGCCCTAGGAATACCGGGACAGGGAACATTCAGTACTTC
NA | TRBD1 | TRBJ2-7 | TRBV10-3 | CAISDNRGGEQYF | TGTGCCATCAGTGACAACAGGGGCGGCGAGCAGTACTTC
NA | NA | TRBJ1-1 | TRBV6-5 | CASSYSGILYTEAFF | TGTGCCAGCAGTTACTCGGGCATTCTGTACACTGAAGCTTTCTTT
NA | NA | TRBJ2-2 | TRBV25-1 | CASSEFELTGELFF | TGTGCCAGCAGCGAGTTCGAACTAACCGGGGAGCTGTTTTTT
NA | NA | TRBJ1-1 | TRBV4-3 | CASSQDFGVRAFF | TGCGCCAGCAGCCAAGATTTCGGGGTTCGAGCTTTCTTT
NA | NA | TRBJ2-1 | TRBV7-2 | CASSLIGGSEQFF | TGTGCCAGCAGCTTAATAGGAGGGAGTGAGCAGTTCTTC
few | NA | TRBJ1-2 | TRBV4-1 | CASSDPGRQIYGYTF | TGCGCCAGCAGCGACCCTGGACGGCAGATCTATGGCTACACCTTC
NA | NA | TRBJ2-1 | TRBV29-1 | CSVAGKGRNEQFF | TGCAGCGTTGCCGGGAAGGGTCGCAATGAGCAGTTCTTC
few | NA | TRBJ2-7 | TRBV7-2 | CASSLTDYEQYF | TGTGCCAGCAGCTTGACAGACTACGAGCAGTACTTC
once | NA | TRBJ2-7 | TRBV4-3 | CASSQDLGYHYEQYF | TGCGCCAGCAGCCAAGATCTTGGCTACCACTACGAGCAGTACTTC
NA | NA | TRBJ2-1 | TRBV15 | CATSWGNEQFF | TGTGCCACCTCGTGGGGGAATGAGCAGTTCTTC
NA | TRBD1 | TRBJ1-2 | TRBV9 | CASSAGQGAGYGYTF | TGTGCCAGCAGCGCAGGACAGGGGGCTGGGTATGGCTACACCTTC
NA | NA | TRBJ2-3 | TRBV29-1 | CSAEMGTDTQYF | TGCAGCGCAGAGATGGGCACAGATACGCAGTATTTT
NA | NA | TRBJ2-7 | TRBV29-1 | CSVGKSTSEQYF | TGCAGCGTAGGCAAATCAACTAGCGAGCAGTACTTC
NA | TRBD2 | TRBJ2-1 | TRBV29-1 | CSVKRASGSYNEQFF | TGCAGCGTGAAAAGGGCTAGCGGGTCCTACAATGAGCAGTTCTTC
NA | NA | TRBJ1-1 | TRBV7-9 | CASSLHDTEAFF | TGTGCCAGCAGCCTACACGACACTGAAGCTTTCTTT
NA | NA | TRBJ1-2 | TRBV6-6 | CASSPAEGYTF | TGTGCCAGCAGCCCCGCGGAGGGCTACACCTTC
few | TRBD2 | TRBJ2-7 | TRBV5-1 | CASSSGLEVSYEQYF | TGCGCCAGCAGCTCCGGACTAGAGGTGTCCTACGAGCAGTACTTC
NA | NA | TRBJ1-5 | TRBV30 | CAWSVRQLPNQPQHF | TGTGCCTGGAGTGTACGTCAACTCCCCAATCAGCCCCAGCATTTT
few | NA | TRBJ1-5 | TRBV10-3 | CAITDRWDQPQHF | TGTGCCATCACTGACAGGTGGGATCAGCCCCAGCATTTT
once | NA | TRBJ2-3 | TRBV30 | CAWRRDLTQYF | TGTGCCTGGCGCCGGGACCTTACGCAGTATTTT
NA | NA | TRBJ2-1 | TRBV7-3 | CASSSQGEAYNEQFF | TGTGCCAGCAGCTCACAGGGAGAGGCTTACAATGAGCAGTTCTTC
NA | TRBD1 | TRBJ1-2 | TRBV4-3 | CASSQSPGQGGGYTF | TGCGCCAGCAGCCAAAGCCCCGGACAGGGAGGGGGCTACACCTTC
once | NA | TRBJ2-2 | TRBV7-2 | CASSLGWNTGELFF | TGTGCCAGCAGCTTAGGTTGGAACACCGGGGAGCTGTTTTTT
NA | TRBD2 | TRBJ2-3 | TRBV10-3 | CAIRGGLAGTDTQYF | TGTGCCATCAGGGGAGGACTAGCGGGTACTGATACGCAGTATTTT
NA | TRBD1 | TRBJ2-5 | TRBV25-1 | CASSLDRVQETQYF | TGTGCCAGCAGTTTAGACAGGGTTCAAGAGACCCAGTACTTC
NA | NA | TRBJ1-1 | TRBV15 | CATSRDRPRNTEAFF | TGTGCCACCAGCAGAGATAGGCCCAGGAACACTGAAGCTTTCTTT
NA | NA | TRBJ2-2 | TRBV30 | CAWSVLDVGELFF | TGTGCCTGGAGTGTACTTGACGTCGGGGAGCTGTTTTTT
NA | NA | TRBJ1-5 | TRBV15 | CATSREAGKYQPQHF | TGTGCCACCAGCAGAGAGGCGGGCAAGTATCAGCCCCAGCATTTT
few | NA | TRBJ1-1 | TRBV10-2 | CASIGGQTEAFF | TGCGCCAGCATTGGTGGACAGACTGAAGCTTTCTTT
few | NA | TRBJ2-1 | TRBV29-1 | CSVERDPNEQFF | TGCAGCGTTGAAAGGGACCCAAATGAGCAGTTCTTC
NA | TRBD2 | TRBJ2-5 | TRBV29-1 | CSVEEGTNKGETQYF | TGCAGCGTTGAAGAAGGGACTAACAAAGGGGAGACCCAGTACTTC
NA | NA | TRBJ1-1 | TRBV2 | CASKKEGDTEAFF | TGTGCCAGCAAGAAGGAGGGGGACACTGAAGCTTTCTTT
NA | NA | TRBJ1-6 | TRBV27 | CASRGGARAGSPLHF | TGTGCCAGCAGGGGGGGGGCCAGGGCTGGTTCACCCCTCCACTTT
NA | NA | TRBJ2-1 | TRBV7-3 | CASSSPVGSNEQFF | TGTGCCAGCAGCTCCCCTGTTGGGTCGAATGAGCAGTTCTTC
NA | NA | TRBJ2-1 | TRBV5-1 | CASSLDWKNEQFF | TGCGCCAGCAGCTTGGACTGGAAGAATGAGCAGTTCTTC
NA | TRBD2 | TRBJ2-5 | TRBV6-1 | CASSEFGTSWQTQYF | TGTGCCAGCAGTGAATTTGGGACTAGCTGGCAGACCCAGTACTTC
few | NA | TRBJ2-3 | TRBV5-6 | CASSWALSGDTQYF | TGTGCCAGCAGCTGGGCTCTTAGCGGAGATACGCAGTATTTT
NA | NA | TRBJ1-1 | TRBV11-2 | CASSSTERGTEAFF | TGTGCCAGCAGCTCCACGGAAAGGGGCACTGAAGCTTTCTTT
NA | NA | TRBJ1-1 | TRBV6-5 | CASSYSKFGARGEAFF | TGTGCCAGCAGTTACTCGAAGTTCGGGGCGCGGGGTGAAGCTTTCTTT
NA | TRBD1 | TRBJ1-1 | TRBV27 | CASSPIGTVEAFF | TGTGCCAGCAGCCCCATCGGGACAGTTGAAGCTTTCTTT
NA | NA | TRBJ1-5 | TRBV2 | CASSVEWGQDQPQHF | TGTGCCAGCAGCGTTGAGTGGGGGCAGGATCAGCCCCAGCATTTT
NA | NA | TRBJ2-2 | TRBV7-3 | CASSLYRDAGELFF | TGTGCCAGCAGCTTATACAGGGATGCCGGGGAGCTGTTTTTT
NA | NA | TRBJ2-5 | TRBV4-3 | CASSQDHAGGQETQYF | TGCGCCAGCAGCCAAGATCATGCAGGGGGGCAAGAGACCCAGTACTTC
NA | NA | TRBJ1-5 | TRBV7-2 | CASSLREGAQPQHF | TGTGCCAGCAGCCTAAGGGAAGGGGCCCAGCCCCAGCATTTT
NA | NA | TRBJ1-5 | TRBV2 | CASMSRVGNQPQHF | TGTGCCAGCATGTCCAGGGTTGGGAATCAGCCCCAGCATTTT
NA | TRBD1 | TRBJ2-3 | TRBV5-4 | CASSLGDRGRGDTQYF | TGTGCCAGCAGCTTGGGGGACAGGGGGCGCGGAGATACGCAGTATTTT
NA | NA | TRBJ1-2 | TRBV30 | CAWRTGTYGYTF | TGTGCCTGGAGGACCGGGACCTATGGCTACACCTTC
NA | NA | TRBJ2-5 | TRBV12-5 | CASGLEQETQYF | TGTGCTAGTGGTTTGGAACAAGAGACCCAGTACTTC
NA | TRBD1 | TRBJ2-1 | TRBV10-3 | CAINNPGGNNEQFF | TGTGCCATCAATAACCCAGGGGGAAACAATGAGCAGTTCTTC
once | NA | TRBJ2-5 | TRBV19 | CASSMVSLETQYF | TGTGCCAGTAGTATGGTCAGTCTAGAGACCCAGTACTTC
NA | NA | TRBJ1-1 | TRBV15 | CATSRDRTFNTEAFF | TGTGCCACCAGCAGAGATCGGACCTTCAACACTGAAGCTTTCTTT